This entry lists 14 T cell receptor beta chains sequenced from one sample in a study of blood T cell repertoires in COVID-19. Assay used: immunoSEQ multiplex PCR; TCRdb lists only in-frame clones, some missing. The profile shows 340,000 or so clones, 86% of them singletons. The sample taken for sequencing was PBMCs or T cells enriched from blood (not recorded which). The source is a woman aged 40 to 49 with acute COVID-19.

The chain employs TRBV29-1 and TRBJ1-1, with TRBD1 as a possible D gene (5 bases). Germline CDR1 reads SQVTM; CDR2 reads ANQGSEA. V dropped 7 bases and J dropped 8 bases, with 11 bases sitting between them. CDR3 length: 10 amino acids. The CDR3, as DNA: TGCAGCGCAAGCAGGGTAGAAGCTTTCTTT. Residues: CSASRVEAFF. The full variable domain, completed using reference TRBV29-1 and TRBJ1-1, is SAVISQKPSRDICQRGTSLTIQCQVDSQVTMMFWYRQQPGQSLTLIATANQGSEATYESGFVIDKFPISRPNLTFSTLTVSNMSPEDSSIYLCSASRVEAFFGQGTRLTVV.

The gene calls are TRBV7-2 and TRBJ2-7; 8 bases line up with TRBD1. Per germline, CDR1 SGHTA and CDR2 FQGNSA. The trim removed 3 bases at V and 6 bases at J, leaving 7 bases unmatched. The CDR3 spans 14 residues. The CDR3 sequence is CASSLKRGTGEQYF. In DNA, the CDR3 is TGTGCCAGCAGCTTGAAAAGGGGGACAGGCGAGCAGTACTTC.

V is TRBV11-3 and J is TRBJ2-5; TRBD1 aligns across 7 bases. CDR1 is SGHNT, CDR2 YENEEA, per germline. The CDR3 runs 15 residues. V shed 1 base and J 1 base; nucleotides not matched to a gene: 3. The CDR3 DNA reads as TGTGCCAGCAGCTTAGGGGCAGGGGGCCAAGAGACCCAGTACTTC. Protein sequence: CASSLGAGGQETQYF. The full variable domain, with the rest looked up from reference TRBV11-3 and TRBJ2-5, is EAGVVQSPRYKIIEKKQPVAFWCNPISGHNTLYWYLQNLGQGPELLIRYENEEAVDDSQLPKDRFSAERLKGVDSTLKIQPAELGDSAVYLCASSLGAGGQETQYFGPGTRLLVL.

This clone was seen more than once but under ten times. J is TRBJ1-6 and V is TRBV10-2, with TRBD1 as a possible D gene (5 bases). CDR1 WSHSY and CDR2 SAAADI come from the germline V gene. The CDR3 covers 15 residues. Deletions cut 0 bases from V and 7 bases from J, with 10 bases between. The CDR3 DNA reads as TGCGCCAGCAGTGAGTCGGGGCAGTCCAATTCACCCCTCCACTTT. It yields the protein CASSESGQSNSPLHF.

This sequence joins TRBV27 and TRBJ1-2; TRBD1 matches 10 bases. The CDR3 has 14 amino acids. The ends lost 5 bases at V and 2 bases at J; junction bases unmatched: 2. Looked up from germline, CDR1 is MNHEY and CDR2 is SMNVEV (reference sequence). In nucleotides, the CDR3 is TGTGCCAGCAGTCGGGACAGGGGCAACTATGGCTACACCTTC. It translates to CASSRDRGNYGYTF.

The CDR3 nucleotides are TGTGCCAGCAGCCGTGGAGGGCAGGGGGCTAGAGAGACCCAGTACTTC. Translation gives CASSRGGQGARETQYF. The chain couples TRBV5-4 to TRBJ2-5; 8 bases are shared with TRBD1. CDR1 and CDR2 from the germline V gene are SGHNT and YYREEE (reference sequence). CDR3 length: 16 amino acids. The V segment lost 4 bases and the J segment 4 bases; nucleotides outside the gene matches: 12.

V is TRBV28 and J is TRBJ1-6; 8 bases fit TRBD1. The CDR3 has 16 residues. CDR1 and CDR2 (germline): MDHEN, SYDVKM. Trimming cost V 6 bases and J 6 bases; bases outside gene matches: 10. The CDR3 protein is CASRGQPGGINSPLHF. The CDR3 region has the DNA TGTGCCAGCAGAGGACAGCCAGGGGGCATTAATTCACCCCTCCACTTT.

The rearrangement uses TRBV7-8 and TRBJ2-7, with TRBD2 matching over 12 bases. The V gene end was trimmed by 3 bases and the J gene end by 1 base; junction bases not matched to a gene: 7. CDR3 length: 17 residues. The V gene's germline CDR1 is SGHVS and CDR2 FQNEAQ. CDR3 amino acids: CASSFPSTSGGSYEQYF. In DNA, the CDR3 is TGTGCCAGCAGCTTCCCCTCGACTAGCGGGGGATCCTACGAGCAGTACTTC.

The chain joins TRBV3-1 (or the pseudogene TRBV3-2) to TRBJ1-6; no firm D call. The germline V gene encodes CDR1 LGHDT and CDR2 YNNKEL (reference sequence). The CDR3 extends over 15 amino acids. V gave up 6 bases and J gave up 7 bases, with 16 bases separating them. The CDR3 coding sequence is TGTGCCAGCAGGATAGAGGGCCAGAGGAATTCACCCCTCCACTTT. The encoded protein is CASRIEGQRNSPLHF.

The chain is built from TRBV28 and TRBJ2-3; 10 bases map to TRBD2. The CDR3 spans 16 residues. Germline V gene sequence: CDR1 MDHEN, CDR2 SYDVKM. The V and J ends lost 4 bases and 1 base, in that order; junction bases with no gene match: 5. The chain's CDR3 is CASSSSGRLGTDTQYF. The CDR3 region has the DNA TGTGCCAGCAGTTCTAGCGGGAGATTGGGCACAGATACGCAGTATTTT.

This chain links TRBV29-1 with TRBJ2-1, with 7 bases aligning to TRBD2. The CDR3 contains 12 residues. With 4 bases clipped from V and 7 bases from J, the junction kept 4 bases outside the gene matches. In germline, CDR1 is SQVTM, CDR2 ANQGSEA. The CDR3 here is CSVGPGGNEQFF. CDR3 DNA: TGCAGCGTTGGTCCGGGGGGAAATGAGCAGTTCTTC.

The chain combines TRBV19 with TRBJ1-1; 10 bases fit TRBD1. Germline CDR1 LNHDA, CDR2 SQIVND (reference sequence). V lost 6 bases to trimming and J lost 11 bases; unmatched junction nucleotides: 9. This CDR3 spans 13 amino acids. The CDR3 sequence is CASSPRQGAAAFF. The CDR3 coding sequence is TGTGCCAGTAGCCCTCGACAGGGGGCCGCGGCTTTCTTT.

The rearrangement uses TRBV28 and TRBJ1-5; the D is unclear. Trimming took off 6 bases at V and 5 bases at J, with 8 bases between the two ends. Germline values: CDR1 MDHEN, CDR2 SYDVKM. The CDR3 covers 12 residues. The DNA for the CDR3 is TGTGCCAGCAGCCAAACGGATCAGCCCCAGCATTTT. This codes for CASSQTDQPQHF.

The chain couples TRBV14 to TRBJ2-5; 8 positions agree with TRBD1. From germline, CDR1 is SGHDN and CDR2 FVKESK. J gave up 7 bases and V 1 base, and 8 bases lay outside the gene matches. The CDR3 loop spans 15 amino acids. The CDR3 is CASSQGQGARVTQYF. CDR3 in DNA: TGTGCCAGCAGCCAAGGGCAGGGGGCGAGGGTGACCCAGTACTTC.